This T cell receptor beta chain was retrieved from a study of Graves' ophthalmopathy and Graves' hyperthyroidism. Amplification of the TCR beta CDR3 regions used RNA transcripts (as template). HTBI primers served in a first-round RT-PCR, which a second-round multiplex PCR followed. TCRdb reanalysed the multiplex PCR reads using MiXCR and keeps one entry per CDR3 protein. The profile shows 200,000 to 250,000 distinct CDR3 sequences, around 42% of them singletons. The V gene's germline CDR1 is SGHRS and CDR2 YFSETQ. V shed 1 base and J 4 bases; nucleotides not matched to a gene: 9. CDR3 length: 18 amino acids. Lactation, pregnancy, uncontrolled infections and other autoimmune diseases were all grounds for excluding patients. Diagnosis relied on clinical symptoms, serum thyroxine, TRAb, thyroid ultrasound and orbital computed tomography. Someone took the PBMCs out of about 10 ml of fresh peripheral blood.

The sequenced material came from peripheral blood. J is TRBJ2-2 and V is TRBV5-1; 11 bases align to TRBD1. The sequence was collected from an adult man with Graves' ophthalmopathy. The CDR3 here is CASSLLASGQGATGELFF. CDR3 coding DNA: TGCGCCAGCAGCTTGTTGGCTAGCGGACAGGGGGCCACCGGGGAGCTGTTTTTT.